A single sample is the source of the 26 T cell receptor beta chains below, sequenced in a study of shared clonotypes between healthy human individuals. Measured with immunoSEQ multiplex PCR; TCRdb has only the in-frame clones, and not every one. The sample yields roughly 1 million clones, roughly 75% seen once. Material for sequencing was memory CD4+ T cells sorted from blood. Specified subset: CD45RA-negative fraction. These receptors were taken from a man aged 18 to 30 in good health.

This clone has a handful of counts. The chain recombines TRBV7-2 with TRBJ2-3; the match to TRBD2 covers 9 bases. CDR1 is SGHTA and CDR2 is FQGNSA in the germline V gene. J lost 2 bases, V lost 2 bases, and 5 bases had no gene match. This CDR3 spans 16 amino acids. The CDR3: CASSLMAGGATDTQYF. The CDR3 DNA sequence: TGTGCCAGCAGCTTAATGGCGGGAGGGGCCACAGATACGCAGTATTTT.

CDR3: CASSASLGRGGANVLTF. In DNA form, the CDR3 reads TGTGCCAGCAGCGCCAGCCTAGGCCGAGGGGGGGCCAACGTCCTGACTTTC. The chain links TRBV9 to TRBJ2-6; TRBD2 might be the D (5 bases). CDR3 size: 17 residues. V lost 3 bases and J 4 bases, leaving 17 bases between the germline ends. The germline gives CDR1 SGDLS, CDR2 YYNGEE.

The chain couples TRBV7-2 to TRBJ2-3; either TRBD1 or TRBD2 may fit D (5 bases each). The CDR3 is made up of 15 amino acids. Germline lookup yields CDR1 SGHTA and CDR2 FQGNSA. Deletions cut 2 bases from V and 2 bases from J, with 11 bases between. CDR3 region: CASSLRTGTTDTQYF. CDR3 DNA sequence: TGTGCCAGCAGCTTACGGACTGGGACCACAGATACGCAGTATTTT.

The gene calls are TRBV2 and TRBJ1-2, with no clear D. The V end was cut by 1 base, the J end by 1 base, with 7 bases between. Germline assignment: CDR1 SNHLY and CDR2 FYNNEI. This CDR3 spans 14 amino acids. For the CDR3, the DNA is TGTGCCAGCAGTGAAGAGGGATTTAACTATGGCTACACCTTC. Encoded protein: CASSEEGFNYGYTF.

In the case of this clone: This sample includes further DNA sequences coding for the same CDR3. The J gene is TRBJ2-5, the V gene TRBV15, with 9 bases lining up with TRBD1. This CDR3 is 13 amino acids long. Germline V gene data show CDR1 as LNHNV and CDR2 as YYDKDF (reference sequence). V lost 3 bases, J lost 4 bases, and 0 bases stayed unmatched. Here the CDR3 reads CATSRGQGETQYF. In DNA form, the CDR3 reads TGTGCCACCAGCAGGGGACAGGGAGAGACCCAGTACTTC.

The V call is TRBV6-1, the J call TRBJ2-1, with unresolved D. CDR1 is MNHNS, CDR2 SASEGT, per germline. The CDR3 runs to 14 residues. V was pared by 8 bases and J by 3 bases, with 14 bases between. The CDR3 reads CASDDGRVYNEQFF. CDR3 nucleotide sequence: TGTGCCAGCGACGACGGAAGGGTCTACAATGAGCAGTTCTTC.

The chain carries TRBV6-1 and TRBJ1-1; 8 positions agree with TRBD1. The germline V gene has CDR1 MNHNS and CDR2 SASEGT. Losses at the gene ends were 7 bases for V and 5 bases for J; bases not matched to a gene: 12. This CDR3 has 15 residues. For the CDR3, the DNA is TGTGCCAGCACCGGGGCATGGACAGGGCGAACTGAAGCTTTCTTT. Encoded protein: CASTGAWTGRTEAFF.

This clone was detected a few times. The rearrangement uses TRBV15 and TRBJ1-1; 7 nucleotides agree with TRBD1. Per germline, CDR1 LNHNV and CDR2 YYDKDF (reference sequence). The length of the CDR3 is 14 residues. After removal of 5 bases from V and 1 base from J, the junction contained 4 bases not matched to a gene. The CDR3 region has the DNA TGTGCCACCAGCCCGCGGACAGGGAACACTGAAGCTTTCTTT. Translating it yields CATSPRTGNTEAFF.

The chain carries TRBV10-1 and TRBJ1-1, with D hard to call. Germline CDR1 is WNHNN and CDR2 is SYGVQD (reference sequence). The CDR3 loop spans 13 amino acids. V lost 2 bases and J 1 base, leaving 5 bases between the germline ends. The CDR3: CASSEVANTEAFF. CDR3 sequence (DNA): TGCGCCAGCAGTGAGGTGGCGAACACTGAAGCTTTCTTT.

V and J are TRBV10-3 and TRBJ2-5; TRBD1 matches 7 bases. The CDR3 consists of 13 residues. Germline trimming cut 6 bases from V and 3 bases from J; bases unmatched to any gene: 4. CDR1 is ENHRY, CDR2 SYGVKD, per germline. The CDR3 here is CAIRTGYEETQYF. In DNA, the CDR3 is TGTGCCATCAGGACAGGGTACGAAGAGACCCAGTACTTC.

The chain recombines TRBV18 with TRBJ1-6; 9 nucleotides match TRBD1. This CDR3 comprises 16 residues. The trim removed 4 bases at V and 2 bases at J, leaving 3 bases unmatched. CDR1 is KGHSH and CDR2 is LQKENI in the germline V gene. This CDR3 reads CASSRDRVAYNSPLHF. In nucleotides, the CDR3 is TGTGCCAGCTCACGGGACAGGGTCGCCTATAATTCACCCCTCCACTTT.

V gene TRBV6-6 combines with J gene TRBJ2-3; D not certain. The CDR3 contains 15 residues. The germline gives CDR1 MNHNY, CDR2 SVGAGI (reference sequence). Trimming pared 0 bases from V and 6 bases from J, leaving 13 bases between. CDR3 in amino acids: CASSYSSASADTQYF. In nucleotides, the CDR3 is TGTGCCAGCAGTTACTCGAGCGCTTCAGCGGATACGCAGTATTTT.

This clone was found a few times. CDR3 region: CASSSQVAFF. The CDR3 region has the DNA TGTGCCAGCAGCTCGCAGGTAGCTTTCTTT. The J gene is TRBJ1-1, the V gene TRBV7-9; D is undetermined. The CDR3 has 10 residues. CDR1 and CDR2 (germline): SEHNR, FQNEAQ (reference sequence). V lost 4 bases, J lost 10 bases, and 7 bases lay in between.

The chain's CDR3 is CASSLAHGGGRKTDTQYF. CDR3 sequence (DNA): TGTGCCAGCAGCTTAGCGCATGGCGGGGGACGGAAGACAGATACGCAGTATTTT. This chain uses TRBV7-2 with TRBJ2-3, with TRBD2 matching over 7 bases. Germline trimming cut 0 bases from V and 3 bases from J; bases unmatched to any gene: 12. Looked up from germline, CDR1 is SGHTA and CDR2 is FQGNSA. This CDR3 comprises 18 residues.

This clone was counted ten times or more. J is TRBJ1-1 and V is TRBV4-3; 11 bases are a match to TRBD1. The CDR3 runs to 14 residues. In germline, CDR1 is LGHNA, CDR2 YSLEER. J gave up 7 bases and V 0 bases, and 1 base lay outside the gene matches. CDR3 coding DNA: TGCGCCAGCAGCCAAGATGGGACAGGGGGTGAAGCTTTCTTT. Translated: CASSQDGTGGEAFF.

This clone has just a few counts. Other DNA sequences in the sample encode the same CDR3. This chain uses TRBV6-1 with TRBJ1-2; D gene uncertain. The CDR3 totals 14 residues. Germline-derived CDR1 and CDR2 are MNHNS and SASEGT. Trimming left V 5 bases short and J 0 bases short, with 10 bases between. The CDR3 sequence: CASSPQTANYGYTF. The DNA of the CDR3 is TGTGCCAGCAGTCCCCAAACAGCTAACTATGGCTACACCTTC.

The rearrangement joins TRBV10-3 to TRBJ2-3; 10 bases are a match to TRBD2. The trim removed 9 bases at V and 4 bases at J, leaving 10 bases unmatched. Germline CDR1 ENHRY, CDR2 SYGVKD. The CDR3 covers 15 residues. CDR3 nucleotide sequence: TGTGCCATGAGTAGTGGAGCGGGAGGGGCAGATACGCAGTATTTT. It encodes CAMSSGAGGADTQYF.

The rearrangement links TRBV4-3 to TRBJ2-5; D unclear. Trimming cost V 1 base and J 1 base, with 19 bases left between them. Germline-derived CDR1 and CDR2 are LGHNA and YSLEER. This CDR3 spans 18 amino acids. The chain's CDR3 is CASSQGRSVAQTQETQYF. CDR3 bases: TGCGCCAGCAGCCAAGGGCGTTCTGTGGCCCAAACCCAAGAGACCCAGTACTTC.

The genes are TRBV18 and TRBJ2-2; D gene ambiguous. Germline-derived CDR1 and CDR2 are KGHSH and LQKENI. Trimming removed 3 bases at V and 7 bases at J, with 9 bases between. The CDR3 runs to 13 residues. The CDR3 sequence is CASSPQTDGELFF. The DNA of the CDR3 is TGTGCCAGCTCACCCCAAACTGACGGGGAGCTGTTTTTT.

The chain couples TRBV5-1 to TRBJ2-2, with 7 nucleotides matching TRBD1. The CDR3 totals 16 residues. The germline gives CDR1 SGHRS, CDR2 YFSETQ. Trimming took 4 bases from V and 3 from J; bases not matched to a gene: 9. The CDR3 spells CASSGDRDRDTGELFF. The CDR3 DNA sequence: TGCGCCAGCAGCGGCGACAGGGATAGGGACACCGGGGAGCTGTTTTTT.

DNA for the CDR3: TGTGCCAGCAGTGAAGGGCAGGGCGGGCAGTACTTC. Amino acid sequence: CASSEGQGGQYF. This chain joins TRBV2 and TRBJ2-7, with D possibly being TRBD1 (5 bases). CDR3 size: 12 residues. Between the trimmed V and J ends, which lost 1 base and 9 bases, there was a span of 10 bases. CDR1 and CDR2 (germline): SNHLY, FYNNEI.

In this sample, this clone turned up once. The chain is built from TRBV6-1 and TRBJ2-7; unclear D gene. Between the trimmed V and J ends, which lost 4 bases and 0 bases, there was a span of 4 bases. The CDR3 length is 12 residues. Germline lookup yields CDR1 MNHNS and CDR2 SASEGT. For the CDR3, the DNA is TGTGCCAGCAGTGCTTTCTCCTACGAGCAGTACTTC. The encoded protein is CASSAFSYEQYF.

The chain couples TRBV18 to TRBJ1-3; D is uncertain. V was cut by 8 bases and J by 0 bases, with 11 bases left in between. The CDR3 totals 14 residues. Looked up from germline, CDR1 is KGHSH and CDR2 is LQKENI. The CDR3 region has the DNA TGTGCCAGCCGCGAAGGCTCCTCTGGAAACACCATATATTTT. Its translation is CASREGSSGNTIYF.

V is TRBV14 and J is TRBJ2-7; 12 nucleotides align to TRBD2. This CDR3 is built from 20 residues. The junction had 12 bases not matched to a gene; V was cut back by 0 bases and J by 0 bases. CDR1 and CDR2 from the germline V gene are SGHDN and FVKESK. CDR3 protein: CASSQDPFRTSGMISYEQYF. DNA of the CDR3: TGTGCCAGCAGCCAAGATCCGTTTAGGACTAGCGGGATGATCTCCTACGAGCAGTACTTC.

CDR3 DNA sequence: TGTGCCAGCAGCCACGTAGGACAGACAAAATACAATGAGCAGTTCTTC. Amino acid sequence: CASSHVGQTKYNEQFF. The gene calls are TRBV14 and TRBJ2-1, with D perhaps TRBD1 (6 bases). Germline CDR1 is SGHDN and CDR2 is FVKESK. The CDR3 runs to 16 residues. V dropped 3 bases and J dropped 4 bases, with 16 bases sitting between them. Full variable domain (rest looked up from reference TRBV14 and TRBJ2-1): EAGVTQFPSHSVIEKGQTVTLRCDPISGHDNLYWYRRVMGKEIKFLLHFVKESKQDESGMPNNRFLAERTGGTYSTLKVQPAELEDSGVYFCASSHVGQTKYNEQFFGPGTRLTVL.

This rearrangement joins TRBV4-1 to TRBJ1-1; D remains unclear. V dropped 0 bases and J dropped 10 bases, with 12 bases sitting between them. The CDR3 runs to 13 residues. The germline CDR1 and CDR2 sequences are MGHRA and YSYEKL. In DNA, the CDR3 is TGCGCCAGCAGCCAAGAAGTCCAAAAACGAGCTTTCTTT. It codes for CASSQEVQKRAFF.